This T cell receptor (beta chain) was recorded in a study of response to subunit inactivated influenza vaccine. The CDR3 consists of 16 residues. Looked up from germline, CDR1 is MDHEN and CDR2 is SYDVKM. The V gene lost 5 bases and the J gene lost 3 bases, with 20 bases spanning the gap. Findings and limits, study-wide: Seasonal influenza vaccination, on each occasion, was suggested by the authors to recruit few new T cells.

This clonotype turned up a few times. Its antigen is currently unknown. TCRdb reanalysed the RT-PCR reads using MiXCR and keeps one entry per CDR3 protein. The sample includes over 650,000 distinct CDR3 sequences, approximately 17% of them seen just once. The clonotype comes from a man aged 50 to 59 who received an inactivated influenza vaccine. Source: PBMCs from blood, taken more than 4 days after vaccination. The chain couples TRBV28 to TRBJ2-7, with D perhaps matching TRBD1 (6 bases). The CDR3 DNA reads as TGTGCCAGCAGTACTACCACAGGGCCAATATACTACGAGCAGTACTTC. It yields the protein CASSTTTGPIYYEQYF.